This TCR beta chain was identified in a study of CD8 T cells in ankylosing spondylitis. CDR1 and CDR2 (germline): SGHVS, FQNEAQ. The V end was cut by 5 bases, the J end by 0 bases, with 6 bases between. The CDR3 has 13 amino acids. MiXCR was run by TCRdb on the 5' RACE reads, yielding one entry per CDR3 protein. The sample has 240,000 or so distinct CDR3 sequences, roughly 8.6% seen once; the top ten hold around 7%. About this clonotype: A much larger clone differs from this one at a single base, so this may be a read error.

This TCR was sampled from a male donor with ankylosing spondylitis or in good health (not recorded which). Sequenced input: blood, either unsorted or a sorted T cell fraction (not recorded which). This chain links TRBV7-8 with TRBJ2-3; a weak D match, TRBD2 (6 bases). In DNA, the CDR3 is TGTGCCAGCAGCGGGACTAGCACAGATACGCAGTATTTT. Protein product: CASSGTSTDTQYF.